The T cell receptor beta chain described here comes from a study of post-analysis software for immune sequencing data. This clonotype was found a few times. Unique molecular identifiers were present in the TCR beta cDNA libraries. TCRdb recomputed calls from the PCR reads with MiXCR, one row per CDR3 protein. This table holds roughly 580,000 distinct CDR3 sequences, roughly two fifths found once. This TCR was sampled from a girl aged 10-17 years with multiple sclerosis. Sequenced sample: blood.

DNA of the CDR3: TGTGCCAGCAGTGAAGCTCCTAACCGGCCCTACAATGAGCAGTACTTC. Translating gives CASSEAPNRPYNEQYF. The V gene is TRBV2, the J gene TRBJ2-1; D uncertain. TRBJ2-7 matches the DNA end more closely, so the J call is doubtful. The CDR3 extends over 16 amino acids. Germline CDR1 is SNHLY and CDR2 is FYNNEI.